Detailed here is one T cell receptor beta chain. The method was immunoSEQ multiplex PCR; TCRdb's version includes in-frame clones alone and lacks a portion of them. Among about 84,000 clones, just over 90% were seen once, and the ten largest hold roughly 2.1%. The sample belongs to a study of cytomegalovirus exposure and HLA in healthy donors. In the study overall: The same platform was used for the 110 or so validation repertoires as for the approximately 630 first-cohort repertoires, as reported in a later analysis.

From germline, CDR1 is SNHLY and CDR2 FYNNEI. V was pared by 6 bases and J by 0 bases, with 20 bases between. This CDR3 has 17 amino acids. The source is a man aged 25-45 years in good health and CMV-seronegative. The V call is TRBV2, the J call TRBJ1-1; D unresolved. Sequenced sample: PBMCs. This CDR3 is CASSDQGGLLMNTEAFF. The CDR3 bases are TGTGCCAGCAGCGACCAAGGAGGGTTACTCATGAACACTGAAGCTTTCTTT.